Below, 10 T cell receptor beta chains from the same sample are listed, as sequenced in a study of patients and donors after allogeneic stem cell transplantation (TCRdb year 2020). The protocol used for the library was RT-PCR. The sequencer listed for this sample is NextSeq 550. TCRdb redid the processing of the public reads, applying fastp at Q25 and MiXCR, and retained in-frame beta chains. Records with the same CDR3 protein are collapsed into one entry carrying the most frequent genes and DNA. Present in this sample are some 150,000 distinct CDR3 sequences, roughly 35% of which were seen just once. Of the sample, 50% falls within the top ten clones. Sequencing input: blood, either unsorted or a sorted T cell fraction (not recorded which). The receptors here all came from a human donor who was either an allogeneic HSCT recipient or a stem cell or donor lymphocyte infusion donor (not recorded which). It is not recorded whose cells these are; they may come from a transplant donor.

This clonotype has just a few counts. The chain combines TRBV11-2 with TRBJ1-5; tentatively, D is TRBD1 (6 bases). Per the germline V gene, CDR1 is SGHAT and CDR2 is FQNNGV. Trimming pared 2 bases from V and 1 base from J, leaving 12 bases between. The CDR3 loop spans 16 amino acids. The CDR3 loop is CASSLSQQGSNQPQHF. CDR3 sequence (DNA): TGTGCCAGCAGCTTAAGTCAACAGGGAAGCAATCAGCCCCAGCATTTT.

The gene calls are TRBV6-1 and TRBJ1-5; weak D call: TRBD1 (5 bases). The length of the CDR3 is 16 residues. CDR1 and CDR2 (germline): MNHNS, SASEGT. The V end was cut by 4 bases, the J end by 4 bases, with 17 bases between. The CDR3 spells CASSGQEGLGNQPQHF. The CDR3 region has the DNA TGTGCCAGCAGTGGTCAGGAGGGGCTCGGGAATCAGCCCCAGCATTTT.

The V gene is TRBV5-1, the J gene TRBJ1-6; 7 nucleotides agree with TRBD1. Trimming took 4 bases from V and 8 from J; bases not matched to a gene: 9. Germline V gene lookup returns CDR1 SGHRS and CDR2 YFSETQ. CDR3 length equals 15 residues. CDR3 bases: TGCGCCAGCAGCCTGACCGGGACAGAGGATTCACCCCTCCACTTT. Translation gives CASSLTGTEDSPLHF. Together with reference TRBV5-1 and TRBJ1-6, the CDR3 gives the full variable domain: KAGVTQTPRYLIKTRGQQVTLSCSPISGHRSVSWYQQTPGQGLQFLFEYFSETQRNKGNFPGRFSGRQFSNSRSEMNVSTLELGDSALYLCASSLTGTEDSPLHFGNGTRLTVT.

V is TRBV9 and J is TRBJ2-3; no reliable D call. Trimming shortened V by 2 bases and J by 3 bases, and 7 bases separated the two germline ends. The CDR3 runs to 13 residues. Per the germline V gene, CDR1 is SGDLS and CDR2 is YYNGEE. CDR3 in DNA: TGTGCCAGCAGCGTCAGCCGGACAGATACGCAGTATTTT. Translating it yields CASSVSRTDTQYF.

The sample holds a few counts of this clonotype. This chain connects TRBV15 to TRBJ2-5; D may be TRBD2 (6 bases). The V gene lost 2 bases and the J gene lost 7 bases, with 17 bases spanning the gap. CDR1 LNHNV and CDR2 YYDKDF come from the germline V gene (reference sequence). This CDR3 contains 15 residues. The CDR3 region has the DNA TGTGCCACCAGCAGATTGCGGGACTCGCTAGGGACCCAGTACTTC. This encodes CATSRLRDSLGTQYF. The entire variable domain, with the rest obtained from reference TRBV15 and TRBJ2-5, is as follows: DAMVIQNPRYQVTQFGKPVTLSCSQTLNHNVMYWYQQKSSQAPKLLFHYYDKDFNNEADTPDNFQSRRPNTSFCFLDIRSPGLGDTAMYLCATSRLRDSLGTQYFGPGTRLLVL.

This clonotype was recorded at least ten times. The genes are TRBV29-1 and TRBJ1-2; D is ambiguous. Trimming took off 1 base at V and 2 bases at J, with 14 bases between the two ends. Germline assignment: CDR1 SQVTM and CDR2 ANQGSEA. The CDR3 covers 15 residues. This CDR3 is CSVEALGSENYGYTF. Written as DNA, the CDR3 is TGCAGCGTTGAAGCATTGGGGAGCGAAAACTATGGCTACACCTTC.

The V gene is TRBV12-3 or TRBV12-4, the J gene TRBJ1-3; D unclear. Trimming pared 6 bases from V and 4 bases from J, leaving 4 bases between. The CDR3 has 11 residues. CDR3 sequence (DNA): TGTGCCAGCAGACGAGGAAACACCATATATTTT. It specifies CASRRGNTIYF.

This clonotype was counted between two and nine times. The V and J genes are TRBV3-1 and TRBJ1-1; perhaps TRBD1 as D (5 bases). V was pared by 2 bases and J by 1 base, with 14 bases between. CDR3 size: 16 residues. The germline V gene has CDR1 LGHDT and CDR2 YNNKEL (reference sequence). The CDR3 spells CASSQPPGPANTEAFF. CDR3 coding DNA: TGTGCCAGCAGCCAACCTCCGGGACCGGCGAACACTGAAGCTTTCTTT.

This clonotype was picked up a small number of times. The rearrangement joins TRBV12-3 or TRBV12-4 to TRBJ2-1; TRBD1 aligns across 8 bases. J gave up 6 bases and V 9 bases, and 10 bases lay outside the gene matches. The CDR3 consists of 14 residues. The CDR3 DNA reads as TGTGCCAGATCACTCGGGACAGGAGCCAATGAGCAGTTCTTC. It is translated as CARSLGTGANEQFF.

The gene calls are TRBV6-5 and TRBJ1-4, with D possibly being TRBD1 (6 bases). This CDR3 comprises 13 residues. Trimming left V 8 bases short and J 4 bases short, with 11 bases between. Germline V CDR1 and CDR2: MNHEY, SVGAGI. In nucleotides, the CDR3 is TGTGCCAGCGGGAGACAGGTTAATGAAAAACTGTTTTTT. Translating gives CASGRQVNEKLFF.